This T cell receptor (beta chain) came from a study of Graves' ophthalmopathy and Graves' hyperthyroidism. Whole-study findings and limits: Ophthalmopathy progression was predicted by the model at about 69% sensitivity and less than 80% specificity.

Germline V gene data show CDR1 as SGHTA and CDR2 as FQGNSA. This CDR3 contains 14 residues. V shed 5 bases, J shed 5 bases, and the junction held 8 bases outside the gene matches. In regard to this clonotype: Its antigen is undetermined.

Patients newly diagnosed with hyperthyroidism, under 2 months' duration, were aged 18 to 65, the study reports. For repertoire sequencing, the TCR beta CDR3 regions were amplified from RNA transcripts. The first round was an RT-PCR with HTBI primers, and the second round was a multiplex PCR. TCRdb re-called the multiplex PCR reads with MiXCR, one entry per CDR3 protein. The sample lists 580,000 or so distinct CDR3 sequences, roughly 40% occurring once. The clonotype was recovered from an adult man with Graves' hyperthyroidism. The chain couples TRBV7-2 to TRBJ2-5, with TRBD2 identical over 7 bases. The source material was peripheral blood or thyroid tissue (not recorded which). Here the CDR3 DNA reads TGTGCCAGCAGCAGAACGAGGGAGGGGGAGACCCAGTACTTC. It translates to CASSRTREGETQYF.